This is a list of T cell receptor beta chains from one sample in a study of Graves' ophthalmopathy and Graves' hyperthyroidism. TCRdb used MiXCR to reprocess the multiplex PCR reads, holding one entry per CDR3 protein. The sample has some 520,000 distinct CDR3 sequences; around an eighth are singletons. Sequenced sample: blood. All receptors come from a woman aged 25 to 45 with Graves' ophthalmopathy. CDR3s include the opening cysteine and the closing phenylalanine or tryptophan. A D gene is named only where the DNA matches it firmly. Clone sizes are given selectively: once, few, many, or a class where the clone is expanded.

clone size	D gene	V gene	J gene	CDR3 DNA	CDR3 protein
many	-	TRBV6-5	TRBJ1-1	TGTGCCAGCAACATATTAACTGAAGCTTTCTTT	CASNILTEAFF
many	-	TRBV6-7	TRBJ1-5	TGTGCCAGCCTTGGACAGTTCGGAAGCAATCAGCCCCAGCATTTT	CASLGQFGSNQPQHF
many	-	TRBV6-1	TRBJ2-7	TGTGCCAGCAGGGAAACCCTAGGGACTTACGAGCAGTACTTC	CASRETLGTYEQYF
-	-	TRBV30	TRBJ2-7	TGTGCCTGGAACAGGGTATACGAGCAGTACTTC	CAWNRVYEQYF
-	-	TRBV5-6	TRBJ1-1	TGTGCCAGCAGCTTGCAACAGAGGAACACTGAAGCTTTCTTT	CASSLQQRNTEAFF
once	-	TRBV5-1	TRBJ1-1	TGCGCCAGCAGCTTATTTAGTGACCCGACAGCGAACACTGAAGCTTTCTTT	CASSLFSDPTANTEAFF
many	-	TRBV12-3/TRBV12-4	TRBJ1-2	TGTGCCAGCAGGGAACCAGGGCCCGGGGGCTACACCTTC	CASREPGPGGYTF
many	-	TRBV27	TRBJ2-5	TGTGCCAGCATTATGGTGCCGAAAGAGACCCAGTACTTC	CASIMVPKETQYF
many	-	TRBV12-3/TRBV12-4	TRBJ2-5	TGTGCCAGCACCTTGCAGGGGGGAGAGGAGACCCAGTACTTC	CASTLQGGEETQYF
many	-	TRBV20-1	TRBJ1-1	TGCAGTGCTAGTCTTGGGGGTACTGAAGCTTTCTTT	CSASLGGTEAFF
many	TRBD2	TRBV27	TRBJ2-7	TGTGCCAGCAGTAAGACTAGCGGATCCTACGAGCAGTACTTC	CASSKTSGSYEQYF
many	-	TRBV20-1	TRBJ1-2	TGCAGTGCTAGAGAAGTGAACTATGGCTACACCTTC	CSAREVNYGYTF
many	TRBD1	TRBV6-5	TRBJ2-5	TGTGCCAGCAGTTCGGACAGGGGGCCGCAAGAGACCCAGTGCTTC	CASSSDRGPQETQCF
-	-	TRBV5-4	TRBJ1-1	TGTGCCAGCAGCCCCGGCGGGTATCGGAACACTGAAGCTTTCTTT	CASSPGGYRNTEAFF
many	-	TRBV20-1	TRBJ2-5	TGCAGTGCTAGGGGCGGTTCCTACCAAGAGACCCAGTACTTC	CSARGGSYQETQYF
-	TRBD1	TRBV28	TRBJ1-2	TGTGCCAGCAGCTGGGGACAGGGGACCTATGGCTACACCTTC	CASSWGQGTYGYTF
many	TRBD2	TRBV6-2/TRBV6-3	TRBJ2-5	TGTGCCAGCAGACCACTATCGGGACTAGCGGACCCGCAGTACTTC	CASRPLSGLADPQYF
many	TRBD1	TRBV6-1	TRBJ1-5	TGTGCCAGCAGCCGGGACAGTGGAAGGGGCAATCAGCCCCAGCATTTT	CASSRDSGRGNQPQHF
many	-	TRBV12-5	TRBJ1-1	TGTGCTAGTGGTTTACCGTTCGGTGAAGCTTTCTTT	CASGLPFGEAFF
-	-	TRBV13	TRBJ2-7	TGTGCCAGCACCACAGAAGGGGTATCCTACGAGCAGTACTTC	CASTTEGVSYEQYF
many	-	TRBV6-5	TRBJ1-2	TGTGCCAGCAGTTACGCCAGGACTCCGGAGGGCTACACCTTC	CASSYARTPEGYTF
many	-	TRBV5-1	TRBJ2-2	TGCGCCAGCAGCTTGACTACAAGATTCACCGGGGAGCTGTTTTTT	CASSLTTRFTGELFF
many	-	TRBV6-5	TRBJ2-5	TGTGCCAGCAGTTACCTAATCGGGACCAAAGAGACCCAGTACTTC	CASSYLIGTKETQYF
many	TRBD2	TRBV6-5	TRBJ2-5	TGTGCCAGCAGTTACCCCGGACTAGCGGGCCAAGAGACCCAGTACTTC	CASSYPGLAGQETQYF
few	TRBD1	TRBV27	TRBJ2-5	TGTGCCAGCAGTTCAGCAGGGGGCGGACAAGAGACCCAGTACTTC	CASSSAGGGQETQYF
many	-	TRBV27	TRBJ1-2	TGTGCCAGCAGTTGGGGAAGGGTAGGTGGCTACACCTTC	CASSWGRVGGYTF
many	TRBD1	TRBV28	TRBJ1-1	TGTGCCAGCACTCAAGGCGGGACAGGGAAAGCTGAAGCTTTCTTT	CASTQGGTGKAEAFF
many	-	TRBV20-1	TRBJ1-2	TGCAGTGCTAGAGATCTCACAGCCACTAACTATGGCTACACCTTC	CSARDLTATNYGYTF
-	-	TRBV12-3/TRBV12-4	TRBJ1-1	TGTGCCAGCAGTCCGAATGAGGGTGGCACTGAAGCTTTCTTT	CASSPNEGGTEAFF
-	TRBD1	TRBV6-1	TRBJ2-5	TGTGCCATTTGGGACAGCCAGCTAGAGACCCAGTACTTC	CAIWDSQLETQYF
once	-	TRBV6-2/TRBV6-3	TRBJ1-2	TGTGCCAGCAGTTACCCGGGAGTGGAAGGCTATGGCTACACCTTC	CASSYPGVEGYGYTF
few	-	TRBV3-1	TRBJ1-5	TGTGCCAGCAGCCATAGGGGGTACGGTCAGCCCCAGCATTTT	CASSHRGYGQPQHF
many	-	TRBV28	TRBJ2-5	TGTGCCAGCGGGGACGAATGGACCCAGTACTTC	CASGDEWTQYF
few	-	TRBV20-1	TRBJ2-7	TGCAGTGCTGCCACATCCAGGGAGAACGAGCAGTACTTC	CSAATSRENEQYF
many	TRBD1	TRBV27	TRBJ2-7	TGTGCCAGCAGCGCTGGGACAGATTTCTACTTC	CASSAGTDFYF
many	-	TRBV30	TRBJ2-7	TGTGCCTGGAGTCCAGGGGCCTACGAGCAGTACTTC	CAWSPGAYEQYF
many	-	TRBV30	TRBJ1-1	TGTGCCTGGGGGGAGGCTGAAGCTTTCTTT	CAWGEAEAFF
once	TRBD1	TRBV5-1	TRBJ1-1	TGCGCCAGCAGCTCGGGGGACAGGGGGAACACTGAAGCTTTCTTT	CASSSGDRGNTEAFF
many	-	TRBV12-3/TRBV12-4	TRBJ2-7	TGTGCCAGCAGTTTTACGGGGTCCGAGCAGTACTTC	CASSFTGSEQYF
-	-	TRBV30	TRBJ2-5	TGTGCCTGGAGCTTCGGACCTGGCGAGACCCAGTACTTC	CAWSFGPGETQYF
-	-	TRBV11-2	TRBJ2-2	TGTGCCAGCAGCTCCTCCGGGACCCAAGGGGAGCTGTTTTTT	CASSSSGTQGELFF
-	-	TRBV15	TRBJ2-5	TGTGCCACCAGCAGGGGGGTAGGGATCGAGACCCAGTACTTC	CATSRGVGIETQYF
-	-	TRBV6-2/TRBV6-3	TRBJ2-7	TGTGCCAGCAGGCCATCGGGACGCTCCTACGAGCAGTACTTC	CASRPSGRSYEQYF
many	-	TRBV20-1	TRBJ1-1	TGCAGTGTCAGCCCCCCGGGAATCACTGAAGCTTTCTTT	CSVSPPGITEAFF
many	TRBD2	TRBV20-1	TRBJ2-5	TGCAGTGCCAAGAGGACTAGCGGGTCGCGTCCAGAGACCCAGTACTTC	CSAKRTSGSRPETQYF
many	-	TRBV29-1	TRBJ1-1	TGCAGCGTTGATTGGGCAGGCGATGACACTGAAGCTTTCTTT	CSVDWAGDDTEAFF
many	-	TRBV5-5	TRBJ1-2	TGTGCCAGCAGTCCCCTCTACAGCGGGGTGGACTATGGCTACACCTTC	CASSPLYSGVDYGYTF
many	-	TRBV12-3/TRBV12-4	TRBJ2-2	TGTGCCAGCACCTCACGACCCCCCACCGGGGAGCTGTTTTTT	CASTSRPPTGELFF
many	-	TRBV6-1	TRBJ2-7	TGTGCCACCGACTGGGGACATTCACAGTACTTC	CATDWGHSQYF
many	TRBD1	TRBV6-5	TRBJ2-4	TGTGCCAGCAGTTATCCGGGACAGGGGTCGATAGCCAAAAACATTCAGTACTTC	CASSYPGQGSIAKNIQYF
-	TRBD1	TRBV28	TRBJ1-2	TGTGCCAGCAGTTCGGGGCAGGGGGGCGCCTATGGCTACACCTTC	CASSSGQGGAYGYTF
many	-	TRBV28	TRBJ1-6	TGTGCCAGCAGACCGGGACACCATAATTCACCCCTCCACTTT	CASRPGHHNSPLHF
once	-	TRBV28	TRBJ1-5	TGTGCCAGCAGTGCCCGGACAGCCGCTGGTCAGCCCCAGCATTTT	CASSARTAAGQPQHF
many	-	TRBV5-4	TRBJ1-1	TGTGCCAGCAGCTTGTTGGGGAAGGGGAGCACTGAAGCTTTCTTT	CASSLLGKGSTEAFF